The next 25 T cell receptor beta chains were all read from a single sample in a study of T cell responses to AZD1222 COVID-19 vaccine. Assay used: immunoSEQ multiplex PCR; TCRdb lists only in-frame clones, some missing. Of 100,000 to 150,000 clones listed, 88% are singletons. The source was peripheral blood, collected on day 0 of AZD1222 vaccination. Receptors were obtained from an adult in good health.

This clone was seen more than once but under ten times. One end of the junction fails to match germline, which may point to a read error. In the same sample, other DNA sequences code for this CDR3. The genes are TRBV4-2 and TRBJ2-2; 8 bases agree with TRBD2. Germline-derived CDR1 and CDR2 are LGHNA and YNFKEQ. This CDR3 spans 16 amino acids. CDR3 sequence (DNA): TGTGCCACCAGCCAAGACCGGGGGGGGTTGGCCGGGGAGCTGTTTTTT. Encoded protein: CATSQDRGGLAGELFF.

The chain's CDR3 is CASSQAWLAKAGETQYF. CDR3 bases: TGCGCCAGCAGCCAAGCCTGGCTAGCCAAGGCAGGAGAGACCCAGTACTTC. V gene TRBV4-1 combines with J gene TRBJ2-5; D might be TRBD2 (5 bases). The germline V gene encodes CDR1 MGHRA and CDR2 YSYEKL. The CDR3 has 17 residues. Trimming left V 1 base short and J 4 bases short, with 19 bases between.

V is TRBV30 and J is TRBJ2-2, with D unclear. Trimming took 2 bases from V and 1 from J, leaving 11 bases between them. Germline V gene lookup returns CDR1 GTSNPN and CDR2 SVGIG (reference sequence). The CDR3 contains 15 residues. The CDR3 coding sequence is TGTGCCTGGAGTCTAGGTGTAGTGAACACCGGGGAGCTGTTTTTT. Its translation is CAWSLGVVNTGELFF.

The chain is built from TRBV5-4 and TRBJ2-2; TRBD1 matches 8 bases. This CDR3 has 16 residues. Trimming took 4 bases from V and 0 from J; bases not matched to a gene: 5. CDR1 is SGHNT, CDR2 YYREEE, per germline (reference sequence). The CDR3: CASSRDRSTNTGELFF. DNA for the CDR3: TGTGCCAGCAGCAGGGACAGGTCAACGAACACCGGGGAGCTGTTTTTT.

In nucleotides, the CDR3 is TGTGCCTGGAGCTTTGAAGGGGACAGCGGCACAGATACGCAGTATTTT. Protein product: CAWSFEGDSGTDTQYF. This sequence joins TRBV30 and TRBJ2-3, with 7 bases identical to TRBD1. With V trimmed by 3 bases and J by 1 base, 10 bases remained unmatched. This CDR3 has 16 amino acids. Germline V CDR1 and CDR2: GTSNPN, SVGIG (reference sequence).

CDR3: CASSAWTGKETQYF. DNA of the CDR3: TGTGCCAGCAGCGCCTGGACAGGGAAAGAGACCCAGTACTTC. This rearrangement joins TRBV5-5 to TRBJ2-5; 8 bases line up with TRBD1. The CDR3 runs to 14 residues. Germline V CDR1 and CDR2: SGHKS, YYEKEE (reference sequence). Trimming at V came to 4 bases and at J to 3 bases, leaving 5 bases not matched to a gene.

This clone was seen just once. V usage is TRBV19 and J usage is TRBJ2-3, with D perhaps given as TRBD1 or TRBD2 (5 bases each). V lost 3 bases and J lost 0, with 7 bases in between. The germline gives CDR1 LNHDA, CDR2 SQIVND (reference sequence). This CDR3 spans 14 amino acids. The CDR3 sequence: CASSMGVSTDTQYF. The CDR3 DNA reads TGTGCCAGTAGTATGGGGGTAAGCACAGATACGCAGTATTTT.

CDR3 sequence: CASSIGNSPLHF. CDR3 nucleotides: TGTGCCAGCTCTATTGGGAATTCACCCCTCCACTTT. This chain connects TRBV6-6 to TRBJ1-6; D is unresolved. Trimming cost V 8 bases and J 7 bases, with 9 bases left between them. Germline CDR1 reads MNHNY; CDR2 reads SVGAGI (reference sequence). The CDR3 has 12 amino acids.

V is TRBV7-2 and J is TRBJ2-7; D is unclear. From germline, CDR1 is SGHTA and CDR2 FQGNSA. There are 15 residues in the CDR3. Trimming shortened V by 3 bases and J by 6 bases, and 18 bases separated the two germline ends. The CDR3 protein is CASSLVGSAVAEQYF. Written as DNA, the CDR3 is TGTGCCAGCAGCTTGGTTGGGTCAGCTGTAGCCGAGCAGTACTTC. Full variable domain (missing parts from reference TRBV7-2 and TRBJ2-7): GAGVSQSPSNKVTEKGKDVELRCDPISGHTALYWYRQSLGQGLEFLIYFQGNSAPDKSGLPSDRFSAERTGGSVSTLTIQRTQQEDSAVYLCASSLVGSAVAEQYFGPGTRLTVT.

This clone was seen a single time. The chain has TRBV7-2 and TRBJ1-2; D remains unclear. The CDR3 is 15 residues long. The germline V and J ends were trimmed by 5 bases and 8 bases, with 21 bases remaining between them. The V gene's germline CDR1 is SGHTA and CDR2 FQGNSA. The CDR3 DNA reads as TGTGCCAGCAGCCCAAATACGGACGGAGCGGGCGGCTACACCTTC. This sequence encodes CASSPNTDGAGGYTF.

The chain has TRBV11-1 and TRBJ2-7, with 12 bases that match TRBD2. Germline CDR1 is SGHAT and CDR2 is FQDESV (reference sequence). This CDR3 has 15 amino acids. Trimming removed 6 bases from V and 4 bases from J; junction bases left unmatched: 7. In nucleotides, the CDR3 is TGTGCCAGCAGAAGGTCGACTAGCGGGGGTTACGAGCAGTACTTC. Its protein product is CASRRSTSGGYEQYF. The whole variable domain, filled in from reference TRBV11-1 and TRBJ2-7, reads EAEVAQSPRYKITEKSQAVAFWCDPISGHATLYWYRQILGQGPELLVQFQDESVVDDSQLPKDRFSAERLKGVDSTLKIQPAELGDSAMYLCASRRSTSGGYEQYFGPGTRLTVT.

The rearrangement links TRBV10-3 to TRBJ2-3; 12 nucleotides agree with TRBD2. CDR1 is ENHRY, CDR2 SYGVKD, per germline. V was clipped by 6 bases and J by 0 bases; unmatched bases: 4. CDR3 size: 16 residues. The CDR3 region has the DNA TGTGCCATCAGGGCGGGACTAGCGGGTAGCACAGATACGCAGTATTTT. Amino acid sequence: CAIRAGLAGSTDTQYF.

The genes are TRBV30 and TRBJ1-1; D ambiguous. V gave up 0 bases and J gave up 5 bases, with 4 bases separating them. This CDR3 contains 11 residues. Germline CDR1 reads GTSNPN; CDR2 reads SVGIG (reference sequence). The CDR3 DNA is TGTGCCTGGAGTGTATCGACTGAAGCTTTCTTT. Translated, it gives CAWSVSTEAFF.

Only one count was recorded for this clone. The rearrangement joins TRBV29-1 to TRBJ2-5; D remains ambiguous. V was clipped by 4 bases and J by 5 bases, with 8 bases between them. Germline V gene sequence: CDR1 SQVTM, CDR2 ANQGSEA. This CDR3 has 11 residues. In nucleotides, the CDR3 is TGCAGCGTTGCCGGTGGGGAGACCCAGTACTTC. This translates into CSVAGGETQYF.

The rearrangement links TRBV20-1 to TRBJ1-2; D not certain. V was clipped by 0 bases and J by 6 bases, with 5 bases between them. Germline V gives CDR1 DFQATT, CDR2 SNEGSKA (reference sequence). The CDR3 is made up of 11 amino acids. This chain's CDR3 is CSARDLNGYTF. The CDR3 DNA reads TGCAGTGCTAGAGATCTGAATGGCTACACCTTC.

The rearrangement links TRBV7-9 to TRBJ2-7, with 11 positions matching TRBD1. The CDR3 runs 15 residues. Germline assignment: CDR1 SEHNR and CDR2 FQNEAQ (reference sequence). Trimming cost V 3 bases and J 4 bases; bases outside gene matches: 5. The CDR3 DNA sequence: TGTGCCAGCAGCTTCCGGACAGGGGGCGAGTACGAGCAGTACTTC. Translated, it gives CASSFRTGGEYEQYF.

The chain joins TRBV2 to TRBJ1-3; 7 nucleotides agree with TRBD1. This CDR3 has 15 amino acids. V dropped 3 bases and J dropped 0; count of bases not matched to a gene: 2. CDR1 is SNHLY and CDR2 is FYNNEI in the germline V gene. The CDR3 nucleotides read TGTGCCAGCAGTGACAGGGGGAGCTCTGGAAACACCATATATTTT. This codes for CASSDRGSSGNTIYF.

The chain joins TRBV27 to TRBJ2-1; 7 bases align to TRBD1. The CDR3 has 11 amino acids. The germline gives CDR1 MNHEY, CDR2 SMNVEV (reference sequence). The V segment lost 4 bases and the J segment 15 bases; nucleotides outside the gene matches: 6. CDR3 amino acids: CASSSGQSPFF. The CDR3 DNA reads TGTGCCAGCAGTTCGGGACAGTCGCCGTTCTTC.

The chain has TRBV9 and TRBJ2-2; 15 positions agree with TRBD2. Germline V gene data show CDR1 as SGDLS and CDR2 as YYNGEE. V trimming: 4 bases; J trimming: 3 bases; junction bases outside the gene matches: 10. CDR3 length: 19 amino acids. The CDR3 sequence is CASSSGLAGGDWDTGELFF. CDR3 sequence (DNA): TGTGCCAGCAGCTCCGGACTAGCGGGGGGGGACTGGGACACCGGGGAGCTGTTTTTT.

The gene calls are TRBV6-2 or TRBV6-3 and TRBJ2-6; TRBD1 matches 11 bases. Trimming at V came to 7 bases and at J to 4 bases, leaving 9 bases not matched to a gene. The CDR3 totals 17 residues. Germline-derived CDR1 and CDR2 are MNHEY and SVGEGT. CDR3: CASTPGQGARGANVLTF. CDR3 DNA: TGTGCCAGCACCCCCGGACAGGGGGCAAGGGGGGCCAACGTCCTGACTTTC.

V gene TRBV12-3 or TRBV12-4 combines with J gene TRBJ1-6; the D is unclear. This CDR3 region has 12 residues. The V end lost 6 bases, the J end lost 10 bases, and 10 bases lay between the germline ends. The CDR3 here is CASRRTESPLHF. The CDR3 bases are TGTGCCAGCAGGCGGACCGAATCACCCCTCCACTTT.

The V gene is TRBV6-2 or TRBV6-3, the J gene TRBJ2-6, with no clear D. The CDR3 length is 14 residues. V lost 4 bases, J lost 2 bases, and 6 bases lay in between. Germline V gene data show CDR1 as MNHEY and CDR2 as SVGEGT. DNA of the CDR3: TGTGCCAGCAGTTTCTGGGCTGGGGCCAACGTCCTGACTTTC. Protein sequence: CASSFWAGANVLTF.

The chain joins TRBV5-1 to TRBJ2-5; 8 positions agree with TRBD1. The CDR3 runs to 16 residues. In germline, CDR1 is SGHRS, CDR2 YFSETQ. V was clipped by 4 bases and J by 3 bases; unmatched bases: 11. CDR3 in amino acids: CASSPRPGTGEETQYF. CDR3 DNA: TGCGCCAGCAGCCCACGGCCCGGGACAGGAGAAGAGACCCAGTACTTC.

The chain carries TRBV9 and TRBJ1-4, with unresolved D. The CDR3 is made up of 15 amino acids. Germline assignment: CDR1 SGDLS and CDR2 YYNGEE. Trimming removed 0 bases at V and 0 bases at J, with 6 bases between. CDR3 bases: TGTGCCAGCAGCGTAGGACCCGCAACTAATGAAAAACTGTTTTTT. This gives the protein CASSVGPATNEKLFF.

This clone was counted a few times. The chain combines TRBV7-7 with TRBJ2-3; TRBD2 matches 10 bases. Germline values: CDR1 SSHAT, CDR2 FNYEAQ (reference sequence). J was trimmed by 5 bases and V by 1 base; bases with no gene match: 6. The CDR3 runs to 16 residues. As DNA, the CDR3 is TGTGCCAGCAGCTTAGGGGGAGCGGGAGGGCTAGATACGCAGTATTTT. Protein: CASSLGGAGGLDTQYF.